The rows below give T cell receptor beta chains drawn from one sample of a study of shared clonotypes between healthy human individuals. This table comes from immunoSEQ multiplex PCR, and its TCRdb copy is limited to in-frame clones, with some not included. The sample shows roughly 2,000,000 clones, around 93% of them seen only once. Sequences were obtained from naive CD8+ T cells from PBMCs. Receptors originate from a man between 18 and 29 years old in good health. Some clones in this sample may be carry-over from other donors' samples. Both conserved end residues are part of each CDR3. Fields, in order: clone size, D gene, V gene, J gene, CDR3 protein, CDR3 DNA. The D gene is left open where the match is weak. Clone size is stated in some rows and not others, as once, few, many or a class when expanded.

NA	TRBD1	TRBV13	TRBJ1-3	CASSGDRVNSGNTIYF	TGTGCCAGCAGCGGGGACAGGGTTAACTCTGGAAACACCATATATTTT
NA	TRBD2	TRBV28	TRBJ2-2	CASSSPGLAGAGELFF	TGTGCCAGCAGTTCCCCCGGGCTAGCGGGGGCCGGGGAGCTGTTTTTT
NA	NA	TRBV7-9	TRBJ2-7	CASSSTRSERGYSYEQYF	TGTGCCAGCAGCTCAACTCGGTCGGAAAGGGGGTACTCCTACGAGCAGTACTTC
NA	TRBD2	TRBV10-3	TRBJ2-3	CAISPGTSGLRGTDTQYF	TGTGCCATCAGCCCAGGGACTAGCGGATTGCGGGGCACAGATACGCAGTATTTT
NA	TRBD1	TRBV2	TRBJ1-4	CASVDRGLHEKLFF	TGTGCCAGCGTGGACAGGGGGTTACATGAAAAACTGTTTTTT
NA	TRBD1	TRBV28	TRBJ1-2	CASSLFGGQGGGGYTF	TGTGCCAGCAGTTTATTTGGAGGACAGGGGGGAGGTGGCTACACCTTC
NA	TRBD2	TRBV5-6	TRBJ2-1	CASRRPGTSDYNEQFF	TGTGCCAGCAGACGACCCGGGACTAGCGACTACAATGAGCAGTTCTTC
NA	NA	TRBV4-1	TRBJ2-7	CASSSHIGGYEQYF	TGCGCCAGCAGCTCCCATATCGGAGGCTACGAGCAGTACTTC
NA	NA	TRBV7-9	TRBJ2-3	CASSFPTSSTSTDTQYF	TGTGCCAGCAGCTTCCCAACTAGCAGCACTAGCACAGATACGCAGTATTTT
NA	TRBD1	TRBV7-3	TRBJ2-7	CASSEGQSYEQYF	TGTGCCAGCAGCGAGGGACAGTCCTACGAGCAGTACTTC
NA	NA	TRBV11-2	TRBJ2-5	CASSPRVGVDQETQYF	TGTGCCAGCAGCCCCCGGGTAGGGGTAGACCAAGAGACCCAGTACTTC
NA	NA	TRBV25-1	TRBJ1-1	CASQGFGTEAFF	TGTGCCAGCCAGGGGTTTGGAACTGAAGCTTTCTTT
NA	TRBD1	TRBV2	TRBJ1-2	CASSEGTGDPYGYTF	TGTGCCAGCAGTGAAGGGACAGGGGATCCCTATGGCTACACCTTC
NA	NA	TRBV27	TRBJ2-7	CASSSNPYEQYF	TGTGCCAGCAGTTCCAACCCCTACGAGCAGTACTTC
NA	NA	TRBV28	TRBJ1-1	CASSPRFVEDTEAFF	TGTGCCAGCAGTCCCCGCTTCGTGGAGGACACTGAAGCTTTCTTT
NA	TRBD1	TRBV9	TRBJ2-7	CASSERDRPRYEQYF	TGTGCCAGCAGCGAAAGGGACAGGCCCCGCTACGAGCAGTACTTC
NA	TRBD1	TRBV11-2	TRBJ2-7	CASSPGTGDSYEQYF	TGTGCCAGCAGCCCCGGGACAGGGGATTCCTACGAGCAGTACTTC
once	TRBD1	TRBV13	TRBJ2-3	CASSPGTGGEDTQYF	TGTGCCAGCAGCCCGGGGACAGGTGGGGAAGATACGCAGTATTTT
once	NA	TRBV28	TRBJ1-2	CASSPNYSNGYTF	TGTGCCAGCAGTCCCAACTATTCTAATGGCTACACCTTC
NA	NA	TRBV11-2	TRBJ1-2	CASSPTTNYGYTF	TGTGCCAGCAGCCCTACTACTAACTATGGCTACACCTTC
NA	NA	TRBV7-6	TRBJ1-1	CASSLKGTEGGPANTEAFF	TGTGCCAGCAGCTTAAAGGGGACCGAGGGTGGACCGGCGAACACTGAAGCTTTCTTT
once	NA	TRBV28	TRBJ1-2	CASSTPGTNYGYTF	TGTGCCAGCAGTACCCCGGGGACAAATTATGGCTACACCTTC
NA	NA	TRBV19	TRBJ1-2	CASSITGPWGYTF	TGTGCCAGTAGTATTACCGGTCCTTGGGGCTACACCTTC
NA	NA	TRBV4-2	TRBJ2-7	CASSQLRGSYEQYF	TGTGCCAGCAGCCAGTTAAGAGGATCCTACGAGCAGTACTTC
NA	NA	TRBV28	TRBJ2-6	CASSSDKGVFGSGANVLTF	TGTGCCAGCAGTTCAGACAAGGGGGTGTTTGGATCTGGGGCCAACGTCCTGACTTTC
NA	NA	TRBV7-9	TRBJ2-7	CASSPSRDPISWWYF	TGTGCCAGCAGCCCCTCCCGGGACCCTATCAGTTGGTGGTACTTC
NA	TRBD1	TRBV27	TRBJ2-7	CASSLRQGLEQYF	TGTGCCAGCAGTCTCCGACAGGGTCTCGAGCAGTACTTC